Below, one T cell receptor (beta chain) is given with its context. This clone appeared a single time. This clone's antigen is unknown. No per-base quality is available; no much larger clone lies one base away. Spanning cysteine to phenylalanine, the CDR3 consists of 15 amino acids. Only the CDR3 portion is preserved as DNA: 45 bases, with reading frame beginning at the first base. The germline V gene sets CDR1 to MDHEN and CDR2 to SYDVKM. The junction shows trimming of 1 base on V and 6 bases on J, plus 15 bases between the germline ends. Patients with autoimmune disease history or receiving systemic immunosuppression were excluded from the trial. Peripheral blood for TCR sequencing was drawn from every dose cohort at baseline, at cycle 4 day 1 and at cycle 7 day 1. The samples were drawn from a first-in-human, open-label, multicenter phase I dose-escalation trial of ivuxolimab. The trial enrolled adults with locally advanced or metastatic head and neck squamous cell, hepatocellular, melanoma or renal cell carcinoma. Before TCR sequencing, CD4+ and CD8+ T cells were separately sorted from peripheral blood.

Genomic DNA was extracted from sorted cells for sequencing of the TCRbeta CDR3 region. TCRbeta CDR3 regions were sequenced using the immunoSEQ Assay. TCRdb provides this immuneACCESS table in a form limited to in-frame rearrangements. Some clones are lacking; in checked studies, under half of them reflect an unresolved V gene, and why the rest are absent is not known. Recorded for this sample are roughly 80,000 clones; about 88% of them occurred a single time. In total, the top ten clones hold under 2% of the sample. The source of the sample is a study of OX40 agonist ivuxolimab in advanced cancers. At the level of the whole study: Ivuxolimab, which targeted the costimulatory receptor OX40 (CD134), was an agonistic, fully human IgG2 monoclonal antibody. Patients were allowed to have had prior anti-PD-1, anti-PD-L1 or anti-CTLA-4 therapy, and roughly 40% of the dose-escalation patients had previously received checkpoint inhibitors. In the dose-escalation cohort, 82.7% of patients were male, and the mean age was 60 years with a range of roughly 20 to 79. Intravenous ivuxolimab was administered to patients every 2 weeks at six dose levels: 0.01, 0.1, 0.3, 1.5, 3 and 10 mg/kg. Partial responses occurred in three dose-escalation patients, of whom one had hepatocellular carcinoma and two had cutaneous melanoma. Of the 50 to 55 patients in dose escalation, about 20 had hepatocellular carcinoma, about 15 had melanoma, 9 had renal cell carcinoma and 9 had head and neck cancer. The paper covers the monotherapy dose-escalation part of the phase I ivuxolimab trial, which included N ≈ 54 patients. Peripheral TCRbeta sequencing was intended to test whether TCR sequence diversity was altered and clonal T-cell expansion was caused by ivuxolimab.

Points the paper makes about the study in general: The antigen specificity of the peripheral T cells that underwent clonal expansion was not determined. In partial responders in the 0.1-3.0 mg/kg groups, normalized peripheral clonal expansion was found to be among the lowest, especially among CD8+ T cells. Clonal expansion of both CD4+ and CD8+ blood T cells was observed from baseline to week 6 at doses 0.1 to 3.0 mg/kg. Low levels of normalized T-cell clonal expansion were also seen in some patients who did not respond. After ivuxolimab, expanded clones were on average more numerous among CD8+ T cells than among CD4+ T cells.

The origin of this receptor is an adult with an advanced solid tumor such as melanoma, head and neck, liver or kidney cancer. Sequenced material: CD4+ or CD8+ T cells sorted from blood, taken in a trial of the OX40 agonist ivuxolimab. The chain links TRBV28 with TRBJ1-2; possibly the D gene is TRBD1, per 6 matching bases. The nucleotide sequence is TGTGCCAGCAGTTTATCCGGGGACATGAGAAATGGCTACACCTTC. Translated, this is CASSLSGDMRNGYTF.